A single sample is the source of the 27 T cell receptor beta chains below, sequenced in a study of identical twins. TCRdb used MiXCR to reprocess the 5' RACE reads, holding one entry per CDR3 protein. The sample shows about 220,000 distinct CDR3 sequences, around a tenth of them seen only once. What was sequenced was memory (CD45RO+) T cells sorted from blood. The receptors stem from a woman aged 18-29 years in good health.

This clonotype was counted at least ten times. The V and J genes are TRBV12-3 or TRBV12-4 and TRBJ1-6, with 8 bases lining up with TRBD1. V lost 4 bases to trimming and J lost 4 bases; unmatched junction nucleotides: 9. CDR3 length: 17 residues. The CDR3 loop reads CASSSPDREKYNSPLHF. Here the CDR3 DNA reads TGTGCCAGCAGTTCCCCGGACAGGGAAAAATATAATTCACCCCTCCACTTT.

V is TRBV3-1 and J is TRBJ2-5, with 9 positions matching TRBD2. The CDR3 totals 17 residues. V lost 4 bases and J lost 5; bases outside the gene matches: 14. Germline loops: CDR1 LGHDT, CDR2 YNNKEL (reference sequence). The chain's CDR3 is CASSPAPGASGVETQYF. CDR3 nucleotides: TGTGCCAGCAGCCCTGCCCCCGGTGCTAGCGGGGTCGAGACCCAGTACTTC.

J is TRBJ1-6 and V is TRBV18; D is undetermined. The V gene lost 5 bases and the J gene lost 4 bases, with 9 bases spanning the gap. The V gene's germline CDR1 is KGHSH and CDR2 LQKENI. The CDR3 has 14 residues. The CDR3 DNA is TGTGCCAGCTCATCCGAGGTGTATAATTCACCCCTCCACTTT. Its protein product is CASSSEVYNSPLHF.

This clonotype occurred many times. The chain couples TRBV6-2 or TRBV6-3 to TRBJ1-2; the match to TRBD1 covers 8 bases. This CDR3 has 14 amino acids. From germline, CDR1 is MNHEY and CDR2 SVGEGT. With V trimmed by 1 base and J by 8 bases, 6 bases remained unmatched. The CDR3 protein is CASSYLTGGRGYTF. CDR3 bases: TGTGCCAGCAGTTACTTAACAGGGGGTCGCGGCTACACCTTC.

The chain recombines TRBV7-6 with TRBJ2-7; 7 bases are shared with TRBD2. The germline V gene has CDR1 SGHVS and CDR2 FNYEAQ. The V and J ends lost 5 bases and 4 bases, in that order; junction bases with no gene match: 14. The length of the CDR3 is 16 residues. CDR3 residues: CASSAQTGLTAYEQYF. CDR3 coding DNA: TGTGCCAGCAGCGCCCAGACGGGACTAACCGCTTACGAGCAGTACTTC.

The CDR3 sequence is CASSIGFLGQEKKHNEQFF. As DNA, the CDR3 is TGTGCCAGCAGTATAGGCTTTCTGGGACAGGAGAAAAAACACAATGAGCAGTTCTTC. V and J are TRBV13 and TRBJ2-1; 8 bases align to TRBD1. After removal of 6 bases from V and 5 bases from J, the junction contained 21 bases not matched to a gene. Germline CDR1 is PRHDT and CDR2 is FYEKMQ (reference sequence). This CDR3 has 19 residues. Complete variable domain (other parts from reference TRBV13 and TRBJ2-1): AAGVIQSPRHLIKEKRETATLKCYPIPRHDTVYWYQQGPGQDPQFLISFYEKMQSDKGSIPDRFSAQQFSDYHSELNMSSLELGDSALYFCASSIGFLGQEKKHNEQFFGPGTRLTVL.

This clonotype was recorded at least ten times. V gene TRBV10-3 combines with J gene TRBJ2-1; D may correspond to TRBD1 or TRBD2 (5 bases each). CDR3 length: 13 residues. The germline gives CDR1 ENHRY, CDR2 SYGVKD. V lost 6 bases and J lost 9, with 15 bases in between. CDR3 region: CAISRGAPGEQFF. In DNA form, the CDR3 reads TGTGCCATCAGCCGAGGGGCCCCCGGTGAGCAGTTCTTC.

This clonotype was observed a few times. The chain is built from TRBV27 and TRBJ2-1; 7 bases agree with TRBD2. CDR1 is MNHEY, CDR2 SMNVEV, per germline (reference sequence). Trimming removed 2 bases from V and 2 bases from J; junction bases left unmatched: 6. The CDR3 runs 16 residues. The CDR3, as DNA: TGTGCCAGCAGTTTACGCGGGAGCCCCACCTACAATGAGCAGTTCTTC. Amino acids: CASSLRGSPTYNEQFF.

A few counts support this clonotype. The CDR3 spells CASSQQVSSPLHF. CDR3 bases: TGCGCCAGCAGCCAACAGGTCTCTTCACCCCTCCACTTT. The chain joins TRBV4-3 to TRBJ1-6, with D uncertain. Trimming left V 2 bases short and J 9 bases short, with 8 bases between. CDR1 and CDR2 (germline): LGHNA, YSLEER. The CDR3 sequence is 13 residues long.

This clonotype has only a few counts. The chain couples TRBV9 to TRBJ1-4; no firm D call. Deletions cut 4 bases from V and 6 bases from J, with 16 bases between. The germline gives CDR1 SGDLS, CDR2 YYNGEE. The CDR3 contains 15 residues. The CDR3 sequence is CASSLAGNFDEKLFF. CDR3 nucleotides: TGTGCCAGCAGCCTGGCTGGGAATTTTGATGAAAAACTGTTTTTT.

The rearrangement uses TRBV5-4 and TRBJ2-1; TRBD2 is a possible D gene (5 bases). V lost 2 bases to trimming and J lost 8 bases, with 11 bases between them. CDR1 and CDR2 from the germline V gene are SGHNT and YYREEE (reference sequence). The CDR3 spans 13 residues. In DNA form, the CDR3 reads TGTGCCAGCAGCTTAAAAGGGCGGGATGAGCAGTTCTTC. Translating gives CASSLKGRDEQFF.

This clonotype came up many times. The chain combines TRBV5-1 with TRBJ1-1, with 7 bases identical to TRBD1. Germline assignment: CDR1 SGHRS and CDR2 YFSETQ. This CDR3 contains 12 residues. Trimming removed 5 bases from V and 5 bases from J; junction bases left unmatched: 3. The CDR3 loop reads CASRTGRTEAFF. The DNA of the CDR3 is TGCGCCAGCAGGACAGGGCGGACTGAAGCTTTCTTT.

This clonotype has more than one count but fewer than ten. The chain is built from TRBV5-6 and TRBJ2-4; 8 nucleotides match TRBD1. Germline V gene sequence: CDR1 SGHDT, CDR2 YYEEEE. The CDR3 extends over 13 amino acids. Trimming cost V 7 bases and J 5 bases; bases outside gene matches: 5. This chain's CDR3 is CASSDRGQNIQYF. The CDR3 nucleotides are TGTGCCAGCTCTGACAGGGGCCAAAACATTCAGTACTTC.

This clonotype was counted at least ten times. V gene TRBV29-1 combines with J gene TRBJ2-1, with 7 nucleotides matching TRBD1. CDR3 length equals 13 residues. Germline V gene sequence: CDR1 SQVTM, CDR2 ANQGSEA. Trimming cost V 7 bases and J 8 bases; bases outside gene matches: 11. The CDR3 sequence is CSAGTVMGDEQFF. CDR3 nucleotide sequence: TGCAGCGCAGGGACAGTGATGGGCGATGAGCAGTTCTTC.

There are a few counts of this clonotype. The rearrangement uses TRBV20-1 and TRBJ2-1; TRBD1 is a possible D gene (5 bases). Per the germline V gene, CDR1 is DFQATT and CDR2 is SNEGSKA (reference sequence). V dropped 5 bases and J dropped 4 bases, with 12 bases sitting between them. The CDR3 loop spans 13 amino acids. DNA for the CDR3: TGCAGTGCTTCACAGGTAGTATACAATGAGCAGTTCTTC. Amino acid sequence: CSASQVVYNEQFF.

This clonotype is classed as medium-sized. The chain links TRBV7-9 to TRBJ2-5; either TRBD1 or TRBD2 may fit D (5 bases each). Germline V gene data show CDR1 as SEHNR and CDR2 as FQNEAQ (reference sequence). The CDR3 totals 13 residues. Between the trimmed V and J ends, which lost 5 bases and 5 bases, there was a span of 12 bases. Here the CDR3 reads CASSPRDAETQYF. CDR3 coding DNA: TGTGCCAGCAGCCCCCGGGACGCGGAGACCCAGTACTTC.

On this clonotype itself: A read error may account for a junction end that differs from germline. J is TRBJ1-5 and V is TRBV20-1, with 8 bases aligning to TRBD1. In germline, CDR1 is DFQATT, CDR2 SNEGSKA (reference sequence). The CDR3 sequence is 14 residues long. CDR3 region: CSARGQGFNQPQHF. DNA for the CDR3: TGCAGTGCGAGAGGACAGGGCTTCAATCAGCCCCAGCATTTT.

The chain couples TRBV12-3 or TRBV12-4 to TRBJ2-1; 10 nucleotides agree with TRBD2. The CDR3 is 14 residues long. J lost 8 bases, V lost 7 bases, and 8 bases had no gene match. CDR3 protein: CASTGAGGRDEQFF. In DNA, the CDR3 is TGTGCCAGCACCGGAGCGGGAGGGCGGGATGAGCAGTTCTTC.

This clonotype was counted a few times. The V gene is TRBV5-1, the J gene TRBJ1-1, with D unclear. CDR1 is SGHRS, CDR2 YFSETQ, per germline. The CDR3 runs to 14 residues. V lost 2 bases, J lost 5 bases, and 13 bases lay in between. CDR3: CASSFHQTGTEAFF. For the CDR3, the DNA is TGCGCCAGCAGCTTCCACCAAACCGGAACTGAAGCTTTCTTT.

V and J are TRBV19 and TRBJ1-1, with D perhaps matching TRBD1 (5 bases). The V end lost 7 bases, the J end lost 6 bases, and 24 bases lay between the germline ends. This CDR3 comprises 16 residues. Per germline, CDR1 LNHDA and CDR2 SQIVND (reference sequence). CDR3 nucleotide sequence: TGTGCCAGTACTTACACCACGGGGGTCCACGTATCTGAAGCTTTCTTT. It codes for CASTYTTGVHVSEAFF.

For the CDR3, the DNA is TGTGCCAGCAGCACCCAGGCAGATACGCAGTATTTT. Translation: CASSTQADTQYF. The chain links TRBV11-1 to TRBJ2-3; D remains ambiguous. Germline V gene lookup returns CDR1 SGHAT and CDR2 FQDESV (reference sequence). Trimming left V 5 bases short and J 4 bases short, with 7 bases between. The CDR3 length is 12 residues.

The chain employs TRBV24-1 and TRBJ2-1; 12 bases are a match to TRBD2. V shed 4 bases, J shed 10 bases, and the junction held 7 bases outside the gene matches. This CDR3 is built from 15 residues. Per germline, CDR1 KGHDR and CDR2 SFDVKD. CDR3: CATSDPTSGRGEQFF. The CDR3 coding sequence is TGTGCCACCAGTGACCCGACTAGCGGGAGAGGGGAGCAGTTCTTC.

The chain carries TRBV4-2 and TRBJ2-7; 7 bases match TRBD1. Germline V gene sequence: CDR1 LGHNA, CDR2 YNFKEQ. There are 15 residues in the CDR3. Trimming at V came to 2 bases and at J to 2 bases, leaving 6 bases not matched to a gene. CDR3 bases: TGTGCCAGCAGCCAATACACAGGGGAAACCTACGAGCAGTACTTC. Protein product: CASSQYTGETYEQYF.

The V call is TRBV5-1, the J call TRBJ1-1; a possible D gene is TRBD1 (6 bases). Germline CDR1 reads SGHRS; CDR2 reads YFSETQ. The CDR3 is made up of 17 amino acids. With 0 bases removed from V and 0 bases from J, the gap between germline ends came to 15 bases. CDR3 bases: TGCGCCAGCAGCTTGGGTCCACAGGGAAGTATGAACACTGAAGCTTTCTTT. It codes for CASSLGPQGSMNTEAFF.

The table lists this clonotype with a few counts. The rearrangement joins TRBV7-2 to TRBJ2-1; D is unclear. The CDR3 consists of 11 residues. Trimming left V 4 bases short and J 9 bases short, with 7 bases between. The V gene's germline CDR1 is SGHTA and CDR2 FQGNSA. In nucleotides, the CDR3 is TGTGCCAGCAGCTCTAGTGGTGAGCAGTTCTTC. Translating gives CASSSSGEQFF.

The genes are TRBV7-9 and TRBJ2-5; 7 bases map to TRBD2. V was pared by 3 bases and J by 1 base, with 8 bases of the junction left unmatched. This CDR3 has 16 amino acids. From germline, CDR1 is SEHNR and CDR2 FQNEAQ (reference sequence). The CDR3 DNA sequence: TGTGCCAGCAGCTTCCCCCTAGCGGCACCCCAAGAGACCCAGTACTTC. It encodes CASSFPLAAPQETQYF.

This clonotype has at least ten counts. The chain couples TRBV12-3 or TRBV12-4 to TRBJ1-2, with a tentative D call TRBD1 (5 bases). V gave up 5 bases and J gave up 2 bases, with 12 bases separating them. The CDR3 consists of 14 residues. The CDR3 sequence is CASSRQSTNYGYTF. The CDR3 bases are TGTGCCAGCAGTCGACAGTCTACAAACTATGGCTACACCTTC.